This T cell receptor (beta chain) comes out of a study of long-term antiretroviral therapy in people with HIV. Overall study results and limits: ART preceded a rise in diversity that nonetheless stayed lower than in transplant donor controls. In HIV, the repertoires covered a tighter span of CDR3 lengths than in controls.

At the survey level, the v3.0 immunoSEQ assay was run. Sequencing used immunoSEQ multiplex PCR; TCRdb keeps in-frame clones, though not all of them. The profile shows tens of thousands of clones, 70% to 90% of them singletons. Points on this clone: What it recognizes is unknown.

The germline V gene encodes CDR1 GTSNPN and CDR2 SVGIG (reference sequence). The length of the CDR3 is 13 residues. The V end was cut by 0 bases, the J end by 2 bases, with 2 bases between. This clonotype originated in a woman under 40 with HIV. J is TRBJ2-6 and V is TRBV30; D unclear. This specimen consisted of unsorted PBMCs, obtained 2.8 years before starting antiretroviral therapy. CDR3 in DNA: TGTGCCTGGAGTGTAACTGGGGCCAACGTCCTGACTTTC. Translating it yields CAWSVTGANVLTF.